Presented here are 24 T cell receptor beta chains from one specimen sequenced in a study of control samples from healthy donors and cancer patients. This table comes from immunoSEQ multiplex PCR, and its TCRdb copy is limited to in-frame clones, with some not included. The sample has 110,000 or so clones; about 89% are singletons. Input material: blood. The receptors were gathered from a man aged 50-59 years in good health.

The V call is TRBV30, the J call TRBJ1-1; 10 nucleotides line up with TRBD1. This CDR3 region has 16 residues. With 3 bases clipped from V and 3 bases from J, the junction kept 10 bases outside the gene matches. CDR1 GTSNPN and CDR2 SVGIG come from the germline V gene (reference sequence). The CDR3 DNA is TGTGCCTGGAGGGGACAGGGGAGAACCGTGGACACTGAAGCTTTCTTT. Residues: CAWRGQGRTVDTEAFF.

This clone occurred once. The V and J genes are TRBV9 and TRBJ1-1; TRBD1 aligns across 7 bases. The CDR3 runs 15 residues. Unmatched junction bases numbered 10, after V lost 3 bases and J lost 5 bases. Germline CDR1 and CDR2: SGDLS and YYNGEE. CDR3 DNA: TGTGCCAGCAGCGCCAGAACAGGGGTTGAGACTGAAGCTTTCTTT. Its translation: CASSARTGVETEAFF.

This rearrangement joins TRBV19 to TRBJ2-2; 8 nucleotides agree with TRBD1. This CDR3 has 15 amino acids. Looked up from germline, CDR1 is LNHDA and CDR2 is SQIVND (reference sequence). The junction had 2 bases not matched to a gene; V was cut back by 1 base and J by 4 bases. The CDR3 DNA reads as TGTGCCAGTAGTATAGGACAGGGGATCACCGGGGAGCTGTTTTTT. The encoded protein is CASSIGQGITGELFF.

The rearrangement links TRBV6-5 to TRBJ2-1, with 11 nucleotides matching TRBD2. With 7 bases clipped from V and 9 bases from J, the junction kept 8 bases outside the gene matches. The CDR3 totals 14 residues. Per the germline V gene, CDR1 is MNHEY and CDR2 is SVGAGI. The CDR3 loop reads CASNSLAGGGEQFF. CDR3 sequence (DNA): TGTGCCAGCAACTCGCTAGCGGGGGGAGGTGAGCAGTTCTTC.

The chain is built from TRBV5-4 and TRBJ1-6; a possible D gene is TRBD1 (5 bases). Germline CDR1 and CDR2: SGHNT and YYREEE (reference sequence). With 9 bases removed from V and 3 bases from J, the gap between germline ends came to 10 bases. This CDR3 is 13 amino acids long. This chain's CDR3 is CATQEGYNSPLHF. The CDR3 nucleotides read TGTGCCACACAGGAGGGCTATAATTCACCCCTCCACTTT.

The chain carries TRBV19 and TRBJ1-6, with 10 bases aligning to TRBD1. Germline CDR1 reads LNHDA; CDR2 reads SQIVND (reference sequence). The CDR3 is 14 amino acids. V shed 6 bases, J shed 10 bases, and the junction held 6 bases outside the gene matches. The DNA for the CDR3 is TGTGCCAGTAGGACAGGGGGCGCGCAGTCACCCCTCCACTTT. Translation gives CASRTGGAQSPLHF. The variable domain in full, with the rest retrieved from reference TRBV19 and TRBJ1-6, is DGGITQSPKYLFRKEGQNVTLSCEQNLNHDAMYWYRQDPGQGLRLIYYSQIVNDFQKGDIAEGYSVSREKKESFPLTVTSAQKNPTAFYLCASRTGGAQSPLHFGNGTRLTVT.

The chain recombines TRBV9 with TRBJ2-3, with D unresolved. The CDR3 loop spans 13 amino acids. CDR1 SGDLS and CDR2 YYNGEE come from the germline V gene. Trimming shortened V by 0 bases and J by 3 bases, and 5 bases separated the two germline ends. CDR3 nucleotides: TGTGCCAGCAGCGTAGTGGCTACAGATACGCAGTATTTT. Translated, it gives CASSVVATDTQYF.

This sequence joins TRBV5-1 and TRBJ2-1; 13 nucleotides line up with TRBD2. V gave up 2 bases and J gave up 8 bases; unmatched junction bases: 7. Germline assignment: CDR1 SGHRS and CDR2 YFSETQ. The CDR3 runs 16 residues. The DNA for the CDR3 is TGCGCCAGCAGCTTACTAGCGGGGGGGCCTGTGGATGAGCAGTTCTTC. Translation gives CASSLLAGGPVDEQFF.

The chain is built from TRBV19 and TRBJ2-7; 15 bases fit TRBD2. The CDR3 is 16 amino acids. Germline assignment: CDR1 LNHDA and CDR2 SQIVND (reference sequence). V was pared by 6 bases and J by 3 bases, with 6 bases of the junction left unmatched. The CDR3 DNA sequence: TGTGCCAGTAGCCCAAAGGGACTAGCGGGGGGCTACGAGCAGTACTTC. Translated, it gives CASSPKGLAGGYEQYF.

This clone was seen only once. V is TRBV9 and J is TRBJ2-5, with D perhaps TRBD1 (7 bases). Trimming removed 4 bases at V and 0 bases at J, with 13 bases between. The germline gives CDR1 SGDLS, CDR2 YYNGEE. The CDR3 covers 15 residues. The CDR3 region is CASSPSGGYQETQYF. CDR3 DNA sequence: TGTGCCAGCAGCCCCTCAGGGGGGTACCAAGAGACCCAGTACTTC.

The CDR3 spells CASRTGRGGNTEAFF. The CDR3 coding sequence is TGTGCCAGTAGGACGGGTAGGGGCGGGAACACTGAAGCTTTCTTT. V gene TRBV19 combines with J gene TRBJ1-1, with a weak D call TRBD1 (5 bases). CDR3 length: 15 amino acids. V was trimmed by 6 bases and J by 1 base, leaving 15 bases between them. Looked up from germline, CDR1 is LNHDA and CDR2 is SQIVND (reference sequence).

J is TRBJ2-5 and V is TRBV6-5; tentative D call: TRBD1 (6 bases). Trimming took 6 bases from V and 3 from J, leaving 14 bases between them. The CDR3 totals 14 residues. From germline, CDR1 is MNHEY and CDR2 SVGAGI. CDR3 nucleotides: TGTGCCAGCAGCGCCCTGGGGGCTAAAGAGACCCAGTACTTC. It encodes CASSALGAKETQYF.

The chain couples TRBV6-5 to TRBJ2-6; D not certain. The V end lost 6 bases, the J end lost 1 base, and 7 bases lay between the germline ends. The CDR3 length is 14 residues. Germline loops: CDR1 MNHEY, CDR2 SVGAGI. This chain's CDR3 is CASSLESGANVLTF. The CDR3 DNA reads TGTGCCAGCAGCCTAGAATCTGGGGCCAACGTCCTGACTTTC.

The chain's CDR3 is CASNQQRGERYEQFF. Here the CDR3 DNA reads TGTGCCAGTAACCAACAAAGGGGGGAAAGGTATGAGCAGTTCTTC. The chain is built from TRBV19 and TRBJ2-1, with D perhaps matching TRBD1 or TRBD2 (6 bases each). The CDR3 is made up of 15 amino acids. Germline values: CDR1 LNHDA, CDR2 SQIVND (reference sequence). V lost 7 bases, J lost 8 bases, and 21 bases lay in between.

The chain couples TRBV5-5 to TRBJ2-7, with a possible D match to TRBD2 (7 bases). Trimming pared 1 base from V and 0 bases from J, leaving 11 bases between. This CDR3 is 15 amino acids long. Germline CDR1 and CDR2: SGHKS and YYEKEE (reference sequence). In DNA, the CDR3 is TGTGCCAGCAGCTTGCTAGGGGGGGACTCCTACGAGCAGTACTTC. Translated, it gives CASSLLGGDSYEQYF.

This rearrangement joins TRBV18 to TRBJ1-2; D not certain. The length of the CDR3 is 15 residues. V was trimmed by 5 bases and J by 4 bases, leaving 17 bases between them. From germline, CDR1 is KGHSH and CDR2 LQKENI. Here the CDR3 DNA reads TGTGCCAGCTCATCCGCTCCTGGGAACCTCTATGGCTACACCTTC. It translates to CASSSAPGNLYGYTF. The full variable domain, in which reference TRBV18 and TRBJ1-2 provide the parts outside the CDR3, is NAGVMQNPRHLVRRRGQEARLRCSPMKGHSHVYWYRQLPEEGLKFMVYLQKENIIDESGMPKERFSAEFPKEGPSILRIQQVVRGDSAAYFCASSSAPGNLYGYTFGSGTRLTVV.

The chain couples TRBV7-2 to TRBJ1-1; D is undetermined. The CDR3 length is 11 residues. Trimming removed 5 bases at V and 6 bases at J, with 7 bases between. Germline CDR1 and CDR2: SGHTA and FQGNSA. The CDR3 DNA reads as TGTGCCAGCAGCCCTTACGCTGAAGCTTTCTTT. It specifies CASSPYAEAFF. Full variable domain (remainder filled in from reference TRBV7-2 and TRBJ1-1): GAGVSQSPSNKVTEKGKDVELRCDPISGHTALYWYRQSLGQGLEFLIYFQGNSAPDKSGLPSDRFSAERTGGSVSTLTIQRTQQEDSAVYLCASSPYAEAFFGQGTRLTVV.

CDR3 region: CASSGKTGDNSPLHF. DNA for the CDR3: TGTGCCAGTAGTGGGAAGACAGGGGACAATTCACCCCTCCACTTT. This chain links TRBV19 with TRBJ1-6; 8 bases match TRBD1. The V gene's germline CDR1 is LNHDA and CDR2 SQIVND (reference sequence). The CDR3 covers 15 residues. V was clipped by 5 bases and J by 7 bases; unmatched bases: 7. The whole variable domain, remainder taken from reference TRBV19 and TRBJ1-6, is DGGITQSPKYLFRKEGQNVTLSCEQNLNHDAMYWYRQDPGQGLRLIYYSQIVNDFQKGDIAEGYSVSREKKESFPLTVTSAQKNPTAFYLCASSGKTGDNSPLHFGNGTRLTVT.

This clone appeared once. The chain carries TRBV30 and TRBJ1-5; D unclear. Trimming took off 0 bases at V and 3 bases at J, with 6 bases between the two ends. Germline lookup yields CDR1 GTSNPN and CDR2 SVGIG (reference sequence). This CDR3 contains 13 residues. The CDR3 DNA reads TGTGCCTGGAGTGTACTGGACAATCAGCCCCAGCATTTT. This translates into CAWSVLDNQPQHF.

V is TRBV18 and J is TRBJ1-5, with D hard to call. V dropped 5 bases and J dropped 5 bases, with 13 bases sitting between them. CDR1 and CDR2 from the germline V gene are KGHSH and LQKENI. The CDR3 runs 14 residues. The CDR3 DNA reads as TGTGCCAGCTCAAGCCAGGAGGGTCATCAGCCCCAGCATTTT. Amino acids: CASSSQEGHQPQHF.

This sequence joins TRBV10-3 and TRBJ1-1; D ambiguous. Per germline, CDR1 ENHRY and CDR2 SYGVKD. The CDR3 totals 13 residues. The V and J ends lost 6 bases and 5 bases respectively, with 13 bases between them. CDR3 loop: CAIRGILGTEAFF. CDR3 DNA sequence: TGTGCCATCAGGGGTATCCTGGGGACTGAAGCTTTCTTT.

V and J are TRBV2 and TRBJ1-1; perhaps TRBD1 as D (6 bases). With 5 bases removed from V and 8 bases from J, the gap between germline ends came to 18 bases. The CDR3 contains 14 residues. The V gene's germline CDR1 is SNHLY and CDR2 FYNNEI. CDR3 nucleotides: TGTGCCAGCAGTATTAATACAGGGATAACAGAAGCTTTCTTT. Its translation is CASSINTGITEAFF.

This clone was counted once. The V and J genes are TRBV4-1 and TRBJ2-5; D possibly matches TRBD1 or TRBD2 (5 bases each). The CDR3 is made up of 18 amino acids. Trimming removed 0 bases at V and 0 bases at J, with 17 bases between. In germline, CDR1 is MGHRA, CDR2 YSYEKL. CDR3 DNA sequence: TGCGCCAGCAGCCAAGATCGGGGACGGCCGAATTACCAAGAGACCCAGTACTTC. It is translated as CASSQDRGRPNYQETQYF.

This CDR3 reads CASSSTTEAFF. The CDR3, as DNA: TGTGCCAGCAGTTCGACCACTGAAGCTTTCTTT. The chain recombines TRBV12-3 or TRBV12-4 with TRBJ1-1; D not certain. The V end lost 4 bases, the J end lost 4 bases, and 4 bases lay between the germline ends. The CDR3 sequence is 11 residues long.